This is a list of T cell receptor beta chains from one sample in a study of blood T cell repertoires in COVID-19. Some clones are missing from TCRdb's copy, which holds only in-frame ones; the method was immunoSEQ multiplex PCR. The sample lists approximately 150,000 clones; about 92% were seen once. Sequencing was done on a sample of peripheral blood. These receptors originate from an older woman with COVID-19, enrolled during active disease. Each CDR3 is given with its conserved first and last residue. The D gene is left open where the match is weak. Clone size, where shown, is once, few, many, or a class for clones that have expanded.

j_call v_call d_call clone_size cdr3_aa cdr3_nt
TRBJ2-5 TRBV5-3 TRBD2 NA CARSNLAGGLEETQYF TGTGCCAGAAGCAACTTAGCGGGGGGGCTAGAAGAGACCCAGTACTTC
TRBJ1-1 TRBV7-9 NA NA CASSLGGRGGTEAFF TGTGCCAGCAGCTTAGGTGGTCGGGGTGGTACTGAAGCTTTCTTT
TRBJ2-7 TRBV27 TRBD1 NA CASRDRDYEQYF TGTGCCAGCCGGGACAGGGACTACGAGCAGTACTTC
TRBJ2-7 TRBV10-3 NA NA CAISGDSAYEQYF TGTGCCATCAGTGGGGACTCCGCCTACGAGCAGTACTTC
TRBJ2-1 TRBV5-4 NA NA CASSPRSNEQFF TGTGCCAGCAGCCCCCGGTCCAATGAGCAGTTCTTC
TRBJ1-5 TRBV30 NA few CAWRGPGRLPNQPQHF TGTGCCTGGAGGGGCCCCGGTCGCCTGCCCAATCAGCCCCAGCATTTT
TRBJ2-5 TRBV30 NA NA CAWSDGGPTRETQYF TGTGCCTGGAGTGACGGGGGACCTACGAGAGAGACCCAGTACTTC
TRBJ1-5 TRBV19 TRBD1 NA CASDGDRGRQPQHF TGTGCCAGTGACGGGGACAGGGGGCGTCAGCCCCAGCATTTT
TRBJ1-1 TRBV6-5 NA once CASTLNTEAFF TGTGCCAGCACCTTGAACACTGAAGCTTTCTTT
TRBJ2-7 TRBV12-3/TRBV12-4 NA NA CASSFRRSGQYF TGTGCCAGCAGTTTTCGTCGATCCGGGCAGTACTTC